This TCR beta chain derives from a study of CD8+ T cells in alopecia areata. Extracted RNA was reverse transcribed into cDNA, the sequencing template. Produced via immunoSEQ multiplex PCR; TCRdb's table is partial and in-frame only. The sample has roughly 250,000 clones; approximately 61% are singletons. The germline gives CDR1 SGHAT, CDR2 FQNNGV. This CDR3 is built from 15 residues. J lost 1 base, V lost 5 bases, and 7 bases had no gene match. This clonotype was obtained from a human donor with alopecia areata. The specimen was CD4+ T cells sorted from blood, collected at week 0. This chain joins TRBV11-2 and TRBJ2-5; the match to TRBD2 covers 7 bases. CDR3 residues: CASSQRVAGQETQYF. CDR3 DNA sequence: TGTGCCAGCAGCCAGAGGGTAGCGGGCCAAGAGACCCAGTACTTC.